These 27 T cell receptor beta chains were sequenced from one sample in a study of T-cell reconstitution after alpha-beta-depleted transplantation in children. Unique molecular identifiers were incorporated into the prepared TCRbeta library. TCRdb ran MiXCR on the PCR reads and lists one entry per CDR3 protein. The sample contains 380,000 or so distinct CDR3 sequences, about 14% of which appear only once. This specimen was PBMCs, taken from the stem cell graft. These TCRs come from a human donor who donated a stem cell graft to a child with Fanconi anemia.

This clonotype was seen only once. This chain connects TRBV7-9 to TRBJ1-1; the match to TRBD1 covers 8 bases. The J segment lost 3 bases and the V segment lost 3 bases, leaving 6 bases of the junction unmatched. The CDR3 contains 15 residues. CDR1 and CDR2 (germline): SEHNR, FQNEAQ (reference sequence). The CDR3 spells CASSFIGTGDTEAFF. CDR3 nucleotide sequence: TGTGCCAGCAGCTTTATCGGGACAGGAGACACTGAAGCTTTCTTT.

This clonotype showed up many times. The chain uses TRBV3-1 and TRBJ1-1, with a weak D call TRBD1 (5 bases). Trimming cost V 2 bases and J 10 bases, with 14 bases left between them. Germline V gives CDR1 LGHDT, CDR2 YNNKEL (reference sequence). The CDR3 runs to 13 residues. CDR3 amino acids: CASSQFTSGTAFF. The CDR3 DNA follows: TGTGCCAGCAGCCAATTTACATCCGGGACAGCTTTCTTT.

The V gene is TRBV5-1, the J gene TRBJ2-5, with 9 bases fitting TRBD2. This CDR3 spans 13 amino acids. V was pared by 4 bases and J by 5 bases, with 3 bases of the junction left unmatched. The V gene's germline CDR1 is SGHRS and CDR2 YFSETQ. The CDR3 nucleotides read TGCGCCAGCAGCGGGACTAGCCCCGAGACCCAGTACTTC. Protein: CASSGTSPETQYF.

This clonotype was counted between two and nine times. The rearrangement uses TRBV29-1 and TRBJ2-1; D is perhaps TRBD1 or TRBD2 (5 bases each). This CDR3 comprises 13 residues. Trimming stripped 5 bases from V and 3 bases from J, with 11 bases between. The germline CDR1 and CDR2 sequences are SQVTM and ANQGSEA. The CDR3 nucleotides read TGCAGCGTTCGAGGGGCTCACTACAATGAGCAGTTCTTC. Residues: CSVRGAHYNEQFF.

This clonotype has at least ten counts. The chain combines TRBV5-1 with TRBJ1-2, with TRBD1 matching 8 bases. Germline V CDR1 and CDR2: SGHRS, YFSETQ. The CDR3 loop spans 16 amino acids. With V trimmed by 2 bases and J by 8 bases, 14 bases remained unmatched. The CDR3 is CASSFNPGQGAGGYTF. The CDR3, as DNA: TGCGCCAGCAGCTTTAACCCGGGCCAGGGGGCTGGAGGCTACACCTTC.

A few counts support this clonotype. V is TRBV12-3 or TRBV12-4 and J is TRBJ1-2, with D unclear. The CDR3 length is 13 residues. V was trimmed by 3 bases and J by 4 bases, leaving 9 bases between them. The CDR3, as DNA: TGTGCCAGCAGTTTGGCAGCTAGCTATGGCTACACCTTC. This encodes CASSLAASYGYTF.

This clonotype occurred a few times. This chain uses TRBV9 with TRBJ2-1, with 13 bases that match TRBD2. This CDR3 is 15 amino acids long. The germline CDR1 and CDR2 sequences are SGDLS and YYNGEE. V shed 2 bases, J shed 7 bases, and the junction held 3 bases outside the gene matches. CDR3 sequence (DNA): TGTGCCAGCAGCGTGACTAGCGGGGGGTCGAATGAGCAGTTCTTC. Translating gives CASSVTSGGSNEQFF.

The chain employs TRBV6-1 and TRBJ1-5; TRBD1 is a possible D gene (5 bases). V was clipped by 6 bases and J by 7 bases, with 19 bases between them. There are 15 residues in the CDR3. The germline CDR1 and CDR2 sequences are MNHNS and SASEGT. This CDR3 is CASRIDSTRNQPQHF. In nucleotides, the CDR3 is TGTGCCAGCAGGATCGACAGTACAAGGAACCAGCCCCAGCATTTT.

The rearrangement links TRBV14 to TRBJ2-7, with D perhaps matching TRBD1 (5 bases). Per germline, CDR1 SGHDN and CDR2 FVKESK. Trimming left V 1 base short and J 3 bases short, with 7 bases between. The CDR3 has 13 amino acids. The CDR3 bases are TGTGCCAGCAGCCAAGTGGACATCTACGAGCAGTACTTC. Protein product: CASSQVDIYEQYF.

V is TRBV12-5 and J is TRBJ2-5; TRBD2 aligns across 8 bases. Trimming at V came to 3 bases and at J to 5 bases, leaving 2 bases not matched to a gene. There are 13 residues in the CDR3. Germline-derived CDR1 and CDR2 are LGHNT and FRNRAP. For the CDR3, the DNA is TGTGCTAGTGGTTTCGGCGGGGGGGAGACCCAGTACTTC. Its translation: CASGFGGGETQYF.

Comment on this clonotype: A read error may explain this, as a much larger clone is one base away. This chain connects TRBV11-1 to TRBJ2-1; 9 nucleotides match TRBD1. The CDR3 totals 15 residues. The trim removed 5 bases at V and 3 bases at J, leaving 5 bases unmatched. Germline V CDR1 and CDR2: SGHAT, FQDESV (reference sequence). The CDR3 DNA is TGTGCCAGCAGCACGGACAGGGGATACTACAATGAGCAGTTCTTC. This translates into CASSTDRGYYNEQFF.

In its sample, this clonotype was seen a few times. J is TRBJ1-2 and V is TRBV7-9; 7 bases fit TRBD1. V was clipped by 2 bases and J by 4 bases; unmatched bases: 4. The CDR3 runs 14 residues. Germline V gene data show CDR1 as SEHNR and CDR2 as FQNEAQ (reference sequence). This CDR3 is CASSLWDSPYGYTF. DNA of the CDR3: TGTGCCAGCAGCTTATGGGACAGTCCCTATGGCTACACCTTC.

Only a few counts were recorded for this clonotype. The V and J genes are TRBV9 and TRBJ2-7; TRBD1 agrees at 9 bases. J gave up 4 bases and V 4 bases, and 6 bases lay outside the gene matches. Germline V gives CDR1 SGDLS, CDR2 YYNGEE. The CDR3 spans 14 residues. The CDR3 coding sequence is TGTGCCAGCAGCCGGGACAGGGTCAGATACGAGCAGTACTTC. The encoded protein is CASSRDRVRYEQYF.

This chain joins TRBV13 and TRBJ1-2, with 10 bases lining up with TRBD1. The germline gives CDR1 PRHDT, CDR2 FYEKMQ (reference sequence). The ends lost 6 bases at V and 3 bases at J; junction bases unmatched: 10. The CDR3 runs 16 residues. CDR3 in amino acids: CASRSLGTGDDYGYTF. Here the CDR3 DNA reads TGTGCCAGCAGATCCTTAGGGACAGGGGATGACTATGGCTACACCTTC.

The rearrangement links TRBV5-1 to TRBJ1-2; tentative D call: TRBD1 (5 bases). The V gene's germline CDR1 is SGHRS and CDR2 YFSETQ. V lost 7 bases and J 4 bases, leaving 17 bases between the germline ends. The CDR3 totals 14 residues. DNA for the CDR3: TGCGCCAGCCGAAATCCCCAGGGACCCTATGGCTACACCTTC. Amino acids: CASRNPQGPYGYTF.

This clonotype was seen only a few times. V is TRBV18 and J is TRBJ2-7; D gene ambiguous. V was pared by 1 base and J by 4 bases, with 11 bases between. The CDR3 has 14 residues. CDR1 and CDR2 (germline): KGHSH, LQKENI. The CDR3 sequence is CASSPQNIAYEQYV. The DNA of the CDR3 is TGTGCCAGCTCACCACAAAACATTGCATACGAGCAGTACGTC.

This clonotype was detected only a few times. The chain recombines TRBV6-2 or TRBV6-3 with TRBJ2-3; maybe TRBD2 (5 bases). In germline, CDR1 is MNHEY, CDR2 SVGEGT. V shed 6 bases and J shed 0 bases, with 16 bases lying between them. CDR3 size: 16 residues. The CDR3 DNA sequence: TGTGCCAGCAGCCCTAGCCGGCGGCCTAGCACAGATACGCAGTATTTT. This gives the protein CASSPSRRPSTDTQYF.

Many counts were recorded for this clonotype. The V call is TRBV12-3 or TRBV12-4, the J call TRBJ2-7, with 10 bases fitting TRBD1. There are 17 residues in the CDR3. Unmatched junction bases numbered 10, after V lost 0 bases and J lost 5 bases. CDR3 nucleotides: TGTGCCAGCAGTTTAGCGCCCCCGGGGACAGGGGTTCACGAGCAGTACTTC. Its translation: CASSLAPPGTGVHEQYF.

Only a few counts were recorded for this clonotype. This may stem from a read error, because a much larger clone lies one nucleotide away. The chain links TRBV20-1 to TRBJ2-6, with D perhaps matching TRBD1 (6 bases). Germline V lookup: CDR1 DFQATT, CDR2 SNEGSKA (reference sequence). The CDR3 spans 17 residues. CDR3 sequence reads: CCARDFGQPSGANVLTF. In nucleotides, the CDR3 is TGCTGTGCTAGAGATTTCGGACAGCCCTCCGGGGCCAACGTCCTGACTTTC.

At least ten counts were recorded for this clonotype. This chain uses TRBV27 with TRBJ1-6; D uncertain. The germline CDR1 and CDR2 sequences are MNHEY and SMNVEV (reference sequence). V lost 10 bases, J lost 13 bases, and 20 bases lay in between. The CDR3 length is 13 residues. CDR3 DNA: TGTGCCACCGGTGGCTTGGGGAATCGGCCCCTCCACTTT. Encoded protein: CATGGLGNRPLHF.

The chain uses TRBV6-1 and TRBJ2-1; D possibly corresponds to TRBD1 (5 bases). Per germline, CDR1 MNHNS and CDR2 SASEGT. This CDR3 contains 16 residues. The ends were cut back, 6 bases at V and 6 bases at J, with 21 bases in the middle. CDR3 in amino acids: CASSPLGHSLGNEQFF. As DNA, the CDR3 is TGTGCCAGCAGCCCGCTTGGACACTCTCTAGGCAATGAGCAGTTCTTC.

This clonotype was picked up a small number of times. J is TRBJ2-3 and V is TRBV12-3 or TRBV12-4, with 10 positions matching TRBD2. With V trimmed by 6 bases and J by 2 bases, 5 bases remained unmatched. The CDR3 totals 15 residues. Here the CDR3 DNA reads TGTGCCAGCAGACCACTAGCGGGATCCACAGATACGCAGTATTTT. It codes for CASRPLAGSTDTQYF.

V is TRBV10-3 and J is TRBJ2-3; 8 bases agree with TRBD2. The germline V gene encodes CDR1 ENHRY and CDR2 SYGVKD. The CDR3 sequence is 14 residues long. V shed 5 bases, J shed 11 bases, and the junction held 12 bases outside the gene matches. The CDR3 DNA reads as TGTGCCATCAGTATTCGGCCCGAACGGGAGGGGCAGTATTTT. Translation: CAISIRPEREGQYF.

This clonotype was recorded many times. The gene calls are TRBV12-3 or TRBV12-4 and TRBJ2-2; D remains ambiguous. The CDR3 sequence is 13 residues long. Trimming cost V 6 bases and J 5 bases, with 10 bases left between them. CDR3 DNA sequence: TGTGCCAGCAGCTCCCTTAGGACCGGGGAGCTGTTTTTT. Protein product: CASSSLRTGELFF.

This clonotype was picked up many times. V usage is TRBV12-5 and J usage is TRBJ1-2; D remains ambiguous. Per germline, CDR1 LGHNT and CDR2 FRNRAP. The CDR3 spans 18 residues. Between the trimmed V and J ends, which lost 0 bases and 0 bases, there was a span of 17 bases. The DNA of the CDR3 is TGTGCTAGTGGTTTGGTCCTTGGAACCGGGGTTGCTAACTATGGCTACACCTTC. Translation: CASGLVLGTGVANYGYTF. Full variable domain (remainder filled in from reference TRBV12-5 and TRBJ1-2): DARVTQTPRHKVTEMGQEVTMRCQPILGHNTVFWYRQTMMQGLELLAYFRNRAPLDDSGMPKDRFSAEMPDATLATLKIQPSEPRDSAVYFCASGLVLGTGVANYGYTFGSGTRLTVV.

This clonotype was observed a few times. The chain recombines TRBV6-2 or TRBV6-3 with TRBJ2-2, with TRBD1 matching over 7 bases. V trimming: 5 bases; J trimming: 2 bases; junction bases outside the gene matches: 2. Germline V gene data show CDR1 as MNHEY and CDR2 as SVGEGT. The CDR3 is 14 residues long. CDR3 sequence (DNA): TGTGCCAGCAGTGGACAGGTTAACACCGGGGAGCTGTTTTTT. Its translation is CASSGQVNTGELFF.

In this sample, this clonotype turned up a few times. The chain has TRBV27 and TRBJ2-7; D gene ambiguous. The V gene lost 2 bases and the J gene lost 7 bases, with 15 bases spanning the gap. Germline V CDR1 and CDR2: MNHEY, SMNVEV (reference sequence). The CDR3 loop spans 14 amino acids. The CDR3 loop reads CASSLRPYGLEQYF. In DNA form, the CDR3 reads TGTGCCAGCAGTTTACGCCCCTACGGCCTGGAGCAGTACTTC.